Listed below are T cell receptor beta chains from one sample, sequenced in a study of OX40 agonist ivuxolimab in advanced cancers. Libraries were prepared by immunoSEQ multiplex PCR; TCRdb keeps only in-frame clonotypes and omits some of them. The sample consists of approximately 89,000 clones, about 91% of them appearing once. Material: CD4+ or CD8+ T cells sorted from blood, obtained in a trial of the OX40 agonist ivuxolimab. These TCRs come from an adult with an advanced solid tumor such as melanoma, head and neck, liver or kidney cancer. Both conserved end residues are part of each CDR3. The D gene is left open where the match is weak. Clone size is not always given. Where it is, it says once, few, many or a class for expanded clones.

v_call	clone_size	j_call	cdr3_length	d_call	cdr3_nt	cdr3_aa
TRBV28	once	TRBJ2-7	13	NA	TGTGCCAGCGCCACAGAAGTTCCGGCGGAGCAGTACTTC	CASATEVPAEQYF
TRBV15	NA	TRBJ2-7	17	TRBD2	TGTGCCACCAGAGGCGGTCTAGCGGGAGATCGCGGTTACGAGCAGTACTTC	CATRGGLAGDRGYEQYF
TRBV5-8	NA	TRBJ2-5	14	TRBD1	TGTGCCAGCAGCTGGGGACAGGCACAAGAGACCCAGTACTTC	CASSWGQAQETQYF
TRBV5-4	NA	TRBJ2-1	13	NA	TGTGCCAGCTCGTCCGGGGGAGAACGGGAGCAGTTCTTC	CASSSGGEREQFF
TRBV5-1	once	TRBJ2-3	14	NA	TGCGCCAGCAGCTTGTTCCGGGGCTCAGATACGCAGTATTTT	CASSLFRGSDTQYF
TRBV5-1	NA	TRBJ2-3	14	NA	TGCGCCAGCTGCGTAGCGGCTAGCACAGATACGCAGTATTTT	CASCVAASTDTQYF
TRBV9	NA	TRBJ1-1	14	TRBD1	TGTGCCAGCAGCGAGGGACAGCTAAACACTGAAGCTTTCTTT	CASSEGQLNTEAFF
TRBV28	NA	TRBJ1-5	17	TRBD1	TGTGCCAGCAGGGCCGCTCCAGGGGGCAGGGGCAATCAGCCCCAGCATTTT	CASRAAPGGRGNQPQHF
TRBV5-3	NA	TRBJ2-5	14	NA	TGTGCCAGAAGCCTTGGACTCCAACAAGAGACCCAGTACTTC	CARSLGLQQETQYF
TRBV2	NA	TRBJ2-7	17	TRBD2	TGTGCCAGCAGTGAATGGGCTAGCGGGCCATATACCTACGAGCAGTACTTC	CASSEWASGPYTYEQYF
TRBV6-1	NA	TRBJ1-1	15	NA	TGTGCCAGCAAACCGGTGCTGGGAGTGGACACTGAAGCTTTCTTT	CASKPVLGVDTEAFF
TRBV5-1	NA	TRBJ2-7	14	TRBD1	TGCGCCAGCAGCCTACAGGGGAAACACTACGAGCAGTACTTC	CASSLQGKHYEQYF
TRBV7-2	few	TRBJ1-3	15	NA	TGTGCCAGCAGCTTAGCGGGCAGCTCTGGAAACACCATATATTTT	CASSLAGSSGNTIYF
TRBV2	once	TRBJ2-2	15	TRBD1	TGTGCCAGCAGATTAGGGACAGCGAACACCGGGGAGCTGTTTTTT	CASRLGTANTGELFF
TRBV4-2	NA	TRBJ2-5	15	TRBD1	TGTGCCAGCAGCCAGGTGGGGACAGGGGGAGAGACCCAGTACTTC	CASSQVGTGGETQYF
TRBV6-6	NA	TRBJ2-1	12	NA	TGTGCCAGCAGTTACTGGGGGAATGAGCAGTTCTTC	CASSYWGNEQFF
TRBV5-1	once	TRBJ2-2	16	TRBD2	TGCGCCAGCAGCTTGGTGGCGGGAGGCTTTAGCGGGGAGCTGTTTTTT	CASSLVAGGFSGELFF
TRBV19	NA	TRBJ2-3	16	TRBD2	TGTGCCAGTAGTATGGCCAGCGGGAGGCTAACAGATACGCAGTATTTT	CASSMASGRLTDTQYF
TRBV18	NA	TRBJ2-3	16	NA	TGTGCCAGCTCACCATCCCCCGGTCAGATTATGGATACGCAGTATTTT	CASSPSPGQIMDTQYF
TRBV11-3	NA	TRBJ1-6	15	NA	TGTGCCAGCAGCCCCAGGCAGGGGTGGCATTCACCCCTCCACTTT	CASSPRQGWHSPLHF
TRBV2	NA	TRBJ1-1	15	TRBD1	TGTGCCAGCAGTGGAGGGACAGGGATTGGCACTGAAGCTTTCTTT	CASSGGTGIGTEAFF
TRBV5-1	NA	TRBJ2-3	14	TRBD2	TGCGCCAGCAGCTTGGCTAGCGGGACAGATACGCAGTATTTT	CASSLASGTDTQYF
TRBV4-2	NA	TRBJ1-5	15	TRBD1	TGTGCCAGCAGCCATGGACAGGGGGGTGATCAGCCCCAGCATTTT	CASSHGQGGDQPQHF
TRBV19	NA	TRBJ1-4	15	NA	TGTGCCAGTCGGGGGGGCACAGCACTTAATGAAAAACTGTTTTTT	CASRGGTALNEKLFF
TRBV6-6	NA	TRBJ2-3	16	NA	TGTGCCAGCAGCCAGAGAGGAGCGGCCGGCACAGATACGCAGTATTTT	CASSQRGAAGTDTQYF
TRBV28	NA	TRBJ2-7	16	TRBD1	TGTGCCAGCAGTCCACCCCAGGGGGCAGGATCTCAAGAGCAGTACTTC	CASSPPQGAGSQEQYF
TRBV5-1	few	TRBJ2-5	16	NA	TGCGCCAGCAGCTTGGGTGGAGAAGGAGGGCAAGAGACCCAGTACTTC	CASSLGGEGGQETQYF